This T cell receptor (beta chain) was recorded in a study of post-analysis software for immune sequencing data. Whole-study findings and limits: Controls had lower frequencies than patients of 4 or 5 TRBV segments, which included TRBV5-6, TRBV5-1 and TRBV20-1. Samples sharing a preparation batch grouped tightly together when assessed by F measure. Controls had significantly higher normalized Chao1 diversity than multiple sclerosis patients.

Unique molecular identifiers had been added to the TCR beta cDNA libraries. TCRdb reanalysed the PCR reads using MiXCR and keeps one entry per CDR3 protein. This sample has hundreds of thousands of distinct CDR3 sequences, with 55% to 60% found just once. Germline lookup yields CDR1 DFQATT and CDR2 SNEGSKA (reference sequence). Trimming pared 6 bases from V and 6 bases from J, leaving 17 bases between. This CDR3 comprises 13 residues. About this clonotype itself: Its antigen is undetermined.

V gene TRBV20-1 combines with J gene TRBJ1-2; D perhaps matches TRBD1 (6 bases). This TCR was recovered from a girl between 2 and 10 years old with multiple sclerosis. The sequenced material came from blood. The DNA of the CDR3 is TGCAGTGCCACTCCGAGTCAGGGGAATGGCTACACCTTC. It is translated as CSATPSQGNGYTF.